The sequence of this T cell receptor (beta chain) was determined in a study of cytomegalovirus exposure and HLA in healthy donors. Notes on the study in general: Some public TCRs appeared in many individuals, while most sequences were rare. Subsequent analysis of the approximately 130 validation repertoires found a tendency for first-cohort TCR clusters to co-occur.

In the case of this clone: The antigen is undetermined.

CDR3 length equals 15 residues. Germline trimming cut 1 base from V and 3 bases from J; bases unmatched to any gene: 3. In germline, CDR1 is PRHDT, CDR2 FYEKMQ (reference sequence). TCRdb keeps only in-frame clones here, not all; method: immunoSEQ multiplex PCR. Here the sample spans about 98,000 clones, around 85% being singletons. The sequenced sample was PBMCs. The chain links TRBV13 to TRBJ1-3; TRBD1 matches at 7 bases. The source of this sequence is a woman aged 25 to 39 in good health and CMV-seronegative. This CDR3 is CASSLEGARGNTIYF. The CDR3 DNA reads TGTGCCAGCAGCTTAGAGGGGGCGCGTGGAAACACCATATATTTT.